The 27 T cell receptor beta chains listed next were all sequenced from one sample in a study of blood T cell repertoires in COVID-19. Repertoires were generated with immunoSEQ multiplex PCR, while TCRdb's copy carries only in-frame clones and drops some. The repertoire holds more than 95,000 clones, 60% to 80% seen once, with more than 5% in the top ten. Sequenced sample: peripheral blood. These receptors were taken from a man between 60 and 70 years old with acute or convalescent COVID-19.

CDR3 in amino acids: CASGTGSGGVEQYF. The CDR3 nucleotides are TGTGCTAGTGGGACAGGATCTGGTGGAGTGGAGCAGTACTTC. The V and J genes are TRBV12-5 and TRBJ2-7, with D perhaps matching TRBD1 (6 bases). The V end lost 6 bases, the J end lost 7 bases, and 19 bases lay between the germline ends. This CDR3 has 14 amino acids. Looked up from germline, CDR1 is LGHNT and CDR2 is FRNRAP.

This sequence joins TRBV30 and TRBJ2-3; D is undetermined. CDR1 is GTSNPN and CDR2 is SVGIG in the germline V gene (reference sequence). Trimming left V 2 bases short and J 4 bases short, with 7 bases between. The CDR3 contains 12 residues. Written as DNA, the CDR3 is TGTGCCTGGAGTCCTCGGTCAGATACGCAGTATTTT. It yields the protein CAWSPRSDTQYF.

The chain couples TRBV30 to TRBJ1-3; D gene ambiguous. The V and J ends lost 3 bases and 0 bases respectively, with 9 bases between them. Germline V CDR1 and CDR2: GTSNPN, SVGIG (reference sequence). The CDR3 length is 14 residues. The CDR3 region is CAWSDGISGNTIYF. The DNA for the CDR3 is TGTGCCTGGAGCGACGGGATCTCTGGAAACACCATATATTTT.

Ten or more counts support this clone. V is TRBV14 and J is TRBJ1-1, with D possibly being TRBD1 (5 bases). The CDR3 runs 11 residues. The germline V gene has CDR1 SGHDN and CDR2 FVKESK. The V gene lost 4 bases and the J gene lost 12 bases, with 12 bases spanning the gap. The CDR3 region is CASSLMGRPFF. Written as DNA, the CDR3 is TGTGCCAGCAGCCTAATGGGGCGACCTTTCTTT.

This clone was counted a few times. CDR3 in DNA: TGTGCCAGCAGCCCACGATTAAAGGCGGGGAGAAATTATGGCTACACCTTC. Translated, it gives CASSPRLKAGRNYGYTF. The rearrangement uses TRBV3-1 (or the pseudogene TRBV3-2) and TRBJ1-2; D remains ambiguous. CDR3 length: 17 residues. Germline V gives CDR1 LGHDT, CDR2 YNNKEL (reference sequence). V lost 4 bases, J lost 5 bases, and 23 bases lay in between.

The CDR3 bases are TGTGCCTGGAGTGTAAGGGGACTAGTCGCAGATACGCAGTATTTT. As protein: CAWSVRGLVADTQYF. This chain uses TRBV30 with TRBJ2-3; TRBD2 agrees at 8 bases. This CDR3 comprises 15 residues. V lost 0 bases and J lost 4; bases outside the gene matches: 6. Germline-derived CDR1 and CDR2 are GTSNPN and SVGIG (reference sequence).

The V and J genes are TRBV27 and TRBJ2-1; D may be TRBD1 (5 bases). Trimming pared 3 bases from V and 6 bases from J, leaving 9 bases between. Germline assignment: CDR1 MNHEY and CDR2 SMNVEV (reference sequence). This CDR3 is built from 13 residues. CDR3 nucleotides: TGTGCCAGCAGTTTCGGACAAGTCAATGAGCAGTTCTTC. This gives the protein CASSFGQVNEQFF.

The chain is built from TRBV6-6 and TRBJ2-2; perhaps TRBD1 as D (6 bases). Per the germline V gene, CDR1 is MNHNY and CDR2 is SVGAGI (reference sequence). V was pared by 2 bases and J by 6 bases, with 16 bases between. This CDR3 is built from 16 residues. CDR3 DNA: TGTGCCAGCAGTTACGTCCCAGGGGCTTTCCCCGGGGAGCTGTTTTTT. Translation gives CASSYVPGAFPGELFF.

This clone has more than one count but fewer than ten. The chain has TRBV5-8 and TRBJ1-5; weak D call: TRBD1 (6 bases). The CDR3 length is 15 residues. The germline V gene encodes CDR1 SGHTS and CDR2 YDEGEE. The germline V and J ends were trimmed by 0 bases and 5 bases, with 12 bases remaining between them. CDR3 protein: CASSLGPQGYQPQHF. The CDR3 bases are TGTGCCAGCAGCTTGGGGCCACAGGGCTATCAGCCCCAGCATTTT.

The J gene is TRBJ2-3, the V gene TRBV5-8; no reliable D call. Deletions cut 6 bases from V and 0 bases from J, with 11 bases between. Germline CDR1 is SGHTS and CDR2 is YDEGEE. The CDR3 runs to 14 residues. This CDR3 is CASTLTSSTDTQYF. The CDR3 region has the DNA TGTGCCAGCACCCTGACTTCTAGCACAGATACGCAGTATTTT.

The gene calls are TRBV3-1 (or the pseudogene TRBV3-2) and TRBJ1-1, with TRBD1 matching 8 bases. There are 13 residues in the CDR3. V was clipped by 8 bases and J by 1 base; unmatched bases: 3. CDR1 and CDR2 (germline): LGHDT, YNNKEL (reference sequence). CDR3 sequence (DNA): TGTGCCAGCGGCAGGGGGCCGAACACTGAAGCTTTCTTT. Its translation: CASGRGPNTEAFF.

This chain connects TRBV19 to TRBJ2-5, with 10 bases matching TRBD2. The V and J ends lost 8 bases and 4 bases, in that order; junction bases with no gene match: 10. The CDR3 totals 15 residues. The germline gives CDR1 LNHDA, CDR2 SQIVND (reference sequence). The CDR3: CASASGRARGETQYF. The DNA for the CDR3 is TGTGCCAGTGCCAGCGGGAGGGCCAGAGGAGAGACCCAGTACTTC.

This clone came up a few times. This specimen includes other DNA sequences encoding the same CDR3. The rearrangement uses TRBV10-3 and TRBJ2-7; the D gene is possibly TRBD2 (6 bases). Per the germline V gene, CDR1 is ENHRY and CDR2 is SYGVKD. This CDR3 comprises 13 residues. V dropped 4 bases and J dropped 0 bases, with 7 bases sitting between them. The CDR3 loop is CAISVGGSYEQYF. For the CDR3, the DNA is TGTGCCATCAGTGTGGGGGGCTCCTACGAGCAGTACTTC.

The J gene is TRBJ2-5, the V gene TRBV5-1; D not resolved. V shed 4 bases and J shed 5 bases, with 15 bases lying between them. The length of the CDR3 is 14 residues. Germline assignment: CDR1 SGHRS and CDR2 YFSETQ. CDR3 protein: CASSGDSSFETQYF. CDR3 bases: TGCGCCAGCAGCGGAGACTCTTCGTTTGAGACCCAGTACTTC.

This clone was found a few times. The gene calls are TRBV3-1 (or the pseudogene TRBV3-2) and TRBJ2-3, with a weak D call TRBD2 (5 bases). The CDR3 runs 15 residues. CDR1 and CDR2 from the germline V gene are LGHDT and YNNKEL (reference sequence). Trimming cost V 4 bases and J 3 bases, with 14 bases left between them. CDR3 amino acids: CASSLTGSQTDTQYF. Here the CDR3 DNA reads TGTGCCAGCAGCCTGACGGGGAGCCAAACAGATACGCAGTATTTT.

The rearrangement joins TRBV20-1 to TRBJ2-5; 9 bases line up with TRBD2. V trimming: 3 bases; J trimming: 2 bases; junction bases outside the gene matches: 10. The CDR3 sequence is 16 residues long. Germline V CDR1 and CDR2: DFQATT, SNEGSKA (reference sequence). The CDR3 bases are TGCAGTGCTAGTCCCGGCGGGGGGGGGCTACAAGAGACCCAGTACTTC. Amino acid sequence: CSASPGGGGLQETQYF.

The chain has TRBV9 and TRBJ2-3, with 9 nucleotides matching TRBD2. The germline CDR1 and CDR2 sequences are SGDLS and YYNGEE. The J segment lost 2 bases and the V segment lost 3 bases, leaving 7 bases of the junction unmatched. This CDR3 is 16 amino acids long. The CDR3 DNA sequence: TGTGCCAGCAGCGCAAGACTAGCGGCGAACACAGATACGCAGTATTTT. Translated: CASSARLAANTDTQYF.

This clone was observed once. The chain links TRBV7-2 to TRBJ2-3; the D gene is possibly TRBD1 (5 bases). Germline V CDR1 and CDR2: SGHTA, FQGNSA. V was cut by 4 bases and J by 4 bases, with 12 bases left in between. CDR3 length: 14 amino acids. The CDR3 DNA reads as TGTGCCAGCAGCTCGCGGCCAGGGCCAGATACGCAGTATTTT. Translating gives CASSSRPGPDTQYF.

Here the CDR3 reads CASSYLQGSYEQYF. CDR3 sequence (DNA): TGTGCCAGCAGTTACCTGCAGGGGTCCTACGAGCAGTACTTC. The chain recombines TRBV6-5 with TRBJ2-7; maybe TRBD1 (6 bases). The germline V gene encodes CDR1 MNHEY and CDR2 SVGAGI. V was clipped by 2 bases and J by 1 base, with 9 bases between them. The length of the CDR3 is 14 residues.

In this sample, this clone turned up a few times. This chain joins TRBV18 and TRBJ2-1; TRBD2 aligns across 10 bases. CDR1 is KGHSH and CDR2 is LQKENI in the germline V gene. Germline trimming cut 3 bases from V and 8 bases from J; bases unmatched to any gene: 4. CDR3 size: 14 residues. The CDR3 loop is CASSPGLANDEQFF. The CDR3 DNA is TGTGCCAGCTCACCGGGACTAGCGAACGATGAGCAGTTCTTC.

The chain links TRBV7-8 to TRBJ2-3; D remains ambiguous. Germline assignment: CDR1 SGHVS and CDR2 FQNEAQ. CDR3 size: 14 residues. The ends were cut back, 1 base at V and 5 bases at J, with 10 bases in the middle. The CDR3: CASSLGAPQDTQYF. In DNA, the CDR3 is TGTGCCAGCAGCTTAGGGGCACCTCAAGATACGCAGTATTTT.

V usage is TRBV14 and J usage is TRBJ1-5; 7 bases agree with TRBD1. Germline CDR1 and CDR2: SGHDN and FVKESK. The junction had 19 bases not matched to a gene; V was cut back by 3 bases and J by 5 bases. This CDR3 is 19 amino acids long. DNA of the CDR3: TGTGCCAGCAGCCACGGTTCGTTTTCACAGGGGATCGGAGATCAGCCCCAGCATTTT. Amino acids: CASSHGSFSQGIGDQPQHF. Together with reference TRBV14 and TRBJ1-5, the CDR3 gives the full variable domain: EAGVTQFPSHSVIEKGQTVTLRCDPISGHDNLYWYRRVMGKEIKFLLHFVKESKQDESGMPNNRFLAERTGGTYSTLKVQPAELEDSGVYFCASSHGSFSQGIGDQPQHFGDGTRLSIL.

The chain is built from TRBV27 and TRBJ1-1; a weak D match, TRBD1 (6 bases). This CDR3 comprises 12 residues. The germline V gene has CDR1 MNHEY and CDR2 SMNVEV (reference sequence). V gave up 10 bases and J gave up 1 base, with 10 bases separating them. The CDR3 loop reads CATRGGNTEAFF. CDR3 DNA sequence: TGTGCCACAAGGGGGGGGAACACTGAAGCTTTCTTT.

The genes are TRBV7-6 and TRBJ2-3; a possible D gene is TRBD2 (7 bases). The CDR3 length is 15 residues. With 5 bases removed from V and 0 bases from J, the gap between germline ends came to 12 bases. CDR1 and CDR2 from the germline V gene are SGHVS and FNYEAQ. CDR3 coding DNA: TGTGCCAGCAGCCCCGCGGGGGCTAGCACAGATACGCAGTATTTT. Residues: CASSPAGASTDTQYF. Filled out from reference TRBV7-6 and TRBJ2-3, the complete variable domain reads GAGVSQSPRYKVTKRGQDVALRCDPISGHVSLYWYRQALGQGPEFLTYFNYEAQQDKSGLPNDRFSAERPEGSISTLTIQRTEQRDSAMYRCASSPAGASTDTQYFGPGTRLTVL.

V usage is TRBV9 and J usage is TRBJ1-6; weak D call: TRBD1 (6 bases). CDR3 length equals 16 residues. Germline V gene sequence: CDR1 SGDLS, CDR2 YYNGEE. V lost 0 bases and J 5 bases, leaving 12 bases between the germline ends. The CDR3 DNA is TGTGCCAGCAGCGTAGGGGGGCCCGCCAATAATTCACCCCTCCACTTT. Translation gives CASSVGGPANNSPLHF. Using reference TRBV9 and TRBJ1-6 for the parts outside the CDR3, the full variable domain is DSGVTQTPKHLITATGQRVTLRCSPRSGDLSVYWYQQSLDQGLQFLIQYYNGEERAKGNILERFSAQQFPDLHSELNLSSLELGDSALYFCASSVGGPANNSPLHFGNGTRLTVT.

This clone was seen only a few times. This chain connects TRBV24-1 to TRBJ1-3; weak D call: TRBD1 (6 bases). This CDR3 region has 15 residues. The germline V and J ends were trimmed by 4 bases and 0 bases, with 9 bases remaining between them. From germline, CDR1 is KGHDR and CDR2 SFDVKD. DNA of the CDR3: TGTGCCACCAGTGAAGGGACATCCTCTGGAAACACCATATATTTT. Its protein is CATSEGTSSGNTIYF.

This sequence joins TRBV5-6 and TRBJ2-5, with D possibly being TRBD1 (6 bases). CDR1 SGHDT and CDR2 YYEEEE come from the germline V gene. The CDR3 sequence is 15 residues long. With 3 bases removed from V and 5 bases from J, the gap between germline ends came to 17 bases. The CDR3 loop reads CASSYSGDKGETQYF. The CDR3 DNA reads TGTGCCAGCAGCTATTCAGGGGATAAGGGTGAGACCCAGTACTTC.